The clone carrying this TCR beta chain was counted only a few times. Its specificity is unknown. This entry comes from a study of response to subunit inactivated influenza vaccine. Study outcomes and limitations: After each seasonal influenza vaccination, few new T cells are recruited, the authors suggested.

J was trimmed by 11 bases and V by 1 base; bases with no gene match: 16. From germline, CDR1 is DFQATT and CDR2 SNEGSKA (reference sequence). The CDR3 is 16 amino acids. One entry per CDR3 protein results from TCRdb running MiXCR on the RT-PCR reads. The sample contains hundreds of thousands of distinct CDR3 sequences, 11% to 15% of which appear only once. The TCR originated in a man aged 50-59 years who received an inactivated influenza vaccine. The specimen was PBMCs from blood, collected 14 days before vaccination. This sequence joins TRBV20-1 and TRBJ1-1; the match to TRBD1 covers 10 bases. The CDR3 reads CSARGLGTGEGVSAFF. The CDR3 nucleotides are TGCAGTGCTAGAGGCCTTGGGACAGGGGAGGGAGTGAGTGCTTTCTTT.